What follows describes a single T cell receptor beta chain. A read error is the likely source, as a far larger clone sits one nucleotide away. The record originates from a study of shared clonotypes between healthy human individuals. The wider study: The donor group consisted of two women and a few men, aged 18 to 49.

TCRdb keeps only in-frame clones here, not all; method: immunoSEQ multiplex PCR. Among approximately 470,000 clones listed, approximately 82% were seen once. V lost 3 bases and J lost 5; bases outside the gene matches: 18. Germline V lookup: CDR1 SGHTA, CDR2 FQGNSA. This CDR3 is 18 amino acids long. Sequencing was carried out using PBMCs. The TCR sequence derives from a middle-aged woman in good health. Some clones in this sample may be carry-over from other donors' samples. J is TRBJ2-7 and V is TRBV7-2; 8 nucleotides agree with TRBD2. The DNA for the CDR3 is TGTGCCAGCAGCTTTTTAGCGGGACGAAGCCTAGGGAACCACGAGCAGTACTTC. This translates into CASSFLAGRSLGNHEQYF.